The 13 T cell receptor beta chains listed next were all sequenced from one sample in a study of OX40 agonist ivuxolimab in advanced cancers. Library prep was done by the immunoSEQ multiplex PCR assay. Here the immuneACCESS table is served through TCRdb, limited to in-frame sequences with V and J called. Missing clones are a known gap in these copies; in checked studies unresolved V genes cover under half, and the rest lacks a known reason. This sample gives approximately 42,000 clones in total; around 90% of them show up just once. Of the sample, 15% to 20% is held by the ten largest clones. The sample was CD4+ or CD8+ T cells sorted from blood, taken in a trial of the OX40 agonist ivuxolimab. The receptor set was obtained from an adult with an advanced solid tumor such as melanoma, head and neck, liver or kidney cancer.

The rearrangement links TRBV27 to TRBJ1-1, with D perhaps TRBD1 (5 bases). Germline values: CDR1 MNHEY, CDR2 SMNVEV (reference sequence). This CDR3 has 15 amino acids. V was cut by 10 bases and J by 3 bases, with 21 bases left in between. The CDR3, as DNA: TGTGCCACTCAATCCGCCCGCAGGGATTACACTGAAGCTTTCTTT. Protein sequence: CATQSARRDYTEAFF.

This chain uses TRBV7-9 with TRBJ2-7; D gene unclear. Per germline, CDR1 SEHNR and CDR2 FQNEAQ (reference sequence). V lost 0 bases to trimming and J lost 0 bases, with 9 bases between them. The CDR3 is made up of 15 amino acids. The CDR3 DNA sequence: TGTGCCAGCAGCTTAGCTTCGGCGTTCTCCTACGAGCAGTACTTC. It encodes CASSLASAFSYEQYF.

This chain connects TRBV4-3 to TRBJ1-1, with D unresolved. V dropped 4 bases and J dropped 1 base, with 4 bases sitting between them. The CDR3 runs to 12 residues. CDR1 and CDR2 (germline): LGHNA, YSLEER. CDR3 residues: CASSRANTEAFF. For the CDR3, the DNA is TGCGCCAGCAGCCGGGCGAACACTGAAGCTTTCTTT.

The chain recombines TRBV9 with TRBJ2-5; 9 bases map to TRBD2. The CDR3 is 14 residues long. Germline CDR1 is SGDLS and CDR2 is YYNGEE. The ends lost 3 bases at V and 4 bases at J; junction bases unmatched: 4. The DNA for the CDR3 is TGTGCCAGCAGCGCCGGGACTAGCCTAGAGACCCAGTACTTC. This gives the protein CASSAGTSLETQYF.

The rearrangement joins TRBV9 to TRBJ2-3; 11 bases line up with TRBD2. The V gene's germline CDR1 is SGDLS and CDR2 YYNGEE. V was pared by 3 bases and J by 5 bases, with 5 bases of the junction left unmatched. This CDR3 is built from 15 residues. In nucleotides, the CDR3 is TGTGCCAGCAGCGACTCGGGGACTAGCGGAGATACGCAGTATTTT. This gives the protein CASSDSGTSGDTQYF.

The rearrangement uses TRBV4-1 and TRBJ1-3, with 7 bases fitting TRBD1. CDR1 and CDR2 (germline): MGHRA, YSYEKL. CDR3 size: 18 residues. V was clipped by 0 bases and J by 2 bases; unmatched bases: 10. This CDR3 is CASSQDGAGQGAGNTIYF. CDR3 bases: TGCGCCAGCAGCCAAGATGGGGCCGGGCAGGGGGCTGGAAACACCATATATTTT.

The chain is built from TRBV5-1 and TRBJ1-1, with 8 bases identical to TRBD1. Per germline, CDR1 SGHRS and CDR2 YFSETQ. The CDR3 is 15 residues long. J gave up 1 base and V 2 bases, and 4 bases lay outside the gene matches. CDR3 nucleotide sequence: TGCGCCAGCAGCTTCAGGGGGCGGGAGAACACTGAAGCTTTCTTT. This gives the protein CASSFRGRENTEAFF.

The chain employs TRBV9 and TRBJ2-3; a possible D gene is TRBD2 (6 bases). The CDR3 has 15 amino acids. Germline loops: CDR1 SGDLS, CDR2 YYNGEE. The V gene lost 2 bases and the J gene lost 0 bases, with 10 bases spanning the gap. CDR3 loop: CASSVGGASTDTQYF. In DNA, the CDR3 is TGTGCCAGCAGCGTGGGCGGGGCTAGCACAGATACGCAGTATTTT.

This clone was observed a single time. This chain joins TRBV7-6 and TRBJ2-5; D perhaps matches TRBD2 (5 bases). The CDR3 is made up of 15 amino acids. Germline loops: CDR1 SGHVS, CDR2 FNYEAQ. V dropped 5 bases and J dropped 0 bases, with 13 bases sitting between them. CDR3 sequence: CASSRGGRYQETQYF. DNA of the CDR3: TGTGCCAGCAGCCGGGGTGGCAGATACCAAGAGACCCAGTACTTC.

The chain employs TRBV7-9 and TRBJ2-5; perhaps TRBD2 as D (7 bases). Near its end, the DNA agrees better with TRBJ2-7, so the J call may be wrong. The CDR3 has 16 residues. CDR1 and CDR2 (germline): SEHNR, FQNEAQ (reference sequence). The CDR3 loop is CASSSLGGGESYEQYF. The CDR3 region has the DNA TGTGCCAGCAGCTCCCTAGGCGGGGGCGAGTCCTACGAGCAGTACTTC.

The chain carries TRBV5-6 and TRBJ2-1; no clear D gene. V lost 4 bases and J lost 4, with 12 bases in between. Germline V CDR1 and CDR2: SGHDT, YYEEEE. The CDR3 loop spans 14 amino acids. CDR3: CASSEVGFYNEQFF. The CDR3 DNA follows: TGTGCCAGCAGCGAGGTTGGGTTTTACAATGAGCAGTTCTTC.

The chain has TRBV2 and TRBJ1-1, with a tentative D call TRBD1 (6 bases). The CDR3 sequence is 17 residues long. Germline CDR1 reads SNHLY; CDR2 reads FYNNEI. The V gene lost 1 base and the J gene lost 1 base, with 16 bases spanning the gap. The CDR3 region is CASSEVNRVTRNTEAFF. The CDR3 DNA sequence: TGTGCCAGCAGTGAAGTAAACAGGGTTACGAGGAACACTGAAGCTTTCTTT.

The chain links TRBV27 to TRBJ2-1; D not resolved. Germline V gene data show CDR1 as MNHEY and CDR2 as SMNVEV (reference sequence). The V gene lost 11 bases and the J gene lost 5 bases, with 13 bases spanning the gap. The CDR3 runs 12 residues. The CDR3 DNA sequence: TGTGCCTCCCAAGGCAGACACAATGAGCAGTTCTTC. Amino acid sequence: CASQGRHNEQFF.